This TCR beta chain was captured in a study of T cell repertoires in cytomegalovirus infection. Overall study: Alongside well-studied HLA-B-restricted CMV epitopes, recently identified HLA-C-restricted CMV epitopes were also used.

The study's findings and limits: HLA-C-restricted CMV-specific TCR beta clonotypes were dominant in the ex vivo response.

The CDR3 spans 17 residues. The V gene end was trimmed by 2 bases and the J gene end by 2 bases; junction bases not matched to a gene: 8. Germline-derived CDR1 and CDR2 are MNHEY and SVGEGT. This clonotype appeared a few times. The target antigen is unknown. Each CDR3 protein is one row after TCRdb ran MiXCR on the reads. Of 400,000 to 600,000 distinct CDR3 sequences in the sample, about 39% were seen once. The chain employs TRBV6-2 or TRBV6-3 and TRBJ1-5; 8 bases agree with TRBD1. This sequence originates from a human donor in good health (CMV status not recorded). Some clones in this sample may be carry-over from other donors' samples. The specimen comprised cultured PBMCs, sampled from culture after CMV antigen stimulation. The CDR3 protein is CASSYVQGASGNQPQHF. The CDR3, as DNA: TGTGCCAGCAGTTACGTGCAGGGGGCGAGTGGCAATCAGCCCCAGCATTTT.